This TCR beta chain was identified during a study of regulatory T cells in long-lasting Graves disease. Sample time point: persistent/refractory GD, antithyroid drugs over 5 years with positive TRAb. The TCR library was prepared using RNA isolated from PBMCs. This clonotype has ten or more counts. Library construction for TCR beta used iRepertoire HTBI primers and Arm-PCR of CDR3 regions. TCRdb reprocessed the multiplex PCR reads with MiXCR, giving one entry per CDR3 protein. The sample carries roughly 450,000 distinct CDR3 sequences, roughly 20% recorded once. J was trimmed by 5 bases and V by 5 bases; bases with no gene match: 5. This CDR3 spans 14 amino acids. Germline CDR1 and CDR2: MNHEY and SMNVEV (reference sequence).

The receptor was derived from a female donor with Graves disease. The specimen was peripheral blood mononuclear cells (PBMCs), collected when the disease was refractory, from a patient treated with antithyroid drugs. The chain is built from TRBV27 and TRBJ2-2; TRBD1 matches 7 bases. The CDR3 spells CASSPGTDTGELFF. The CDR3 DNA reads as TGTGCCAGCAGTCCCGGGACAGATACCGGGGAGCTGTTTTTT.